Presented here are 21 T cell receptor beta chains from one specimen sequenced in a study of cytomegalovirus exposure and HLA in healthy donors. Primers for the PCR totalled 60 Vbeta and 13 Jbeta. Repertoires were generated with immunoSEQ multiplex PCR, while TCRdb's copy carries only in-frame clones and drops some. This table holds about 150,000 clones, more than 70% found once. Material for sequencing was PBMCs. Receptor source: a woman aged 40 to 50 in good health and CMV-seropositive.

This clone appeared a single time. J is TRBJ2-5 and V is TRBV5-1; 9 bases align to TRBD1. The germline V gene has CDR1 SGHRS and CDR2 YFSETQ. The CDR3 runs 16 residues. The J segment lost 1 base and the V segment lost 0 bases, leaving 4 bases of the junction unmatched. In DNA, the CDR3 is TGCGCCAGCAGCTTGGGACCGGGACAGGGCCAAGAGACCCAGTACTTC. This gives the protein CASSLGPGQGQETQYF.

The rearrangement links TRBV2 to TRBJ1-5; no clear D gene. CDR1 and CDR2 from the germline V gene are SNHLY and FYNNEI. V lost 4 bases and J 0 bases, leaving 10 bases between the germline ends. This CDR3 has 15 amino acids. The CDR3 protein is CASSASPYSNQPQHF. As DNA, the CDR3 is TGTGCCAGCAGTGCGAGTCCCTATAGCAATCAGCCCCAGCATTTT. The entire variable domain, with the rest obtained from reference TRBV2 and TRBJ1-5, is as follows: EPEVTQTPSHQVTQMGQEVILRCVPISNHLYFYWYRQILGQKVEFLVSFYNNEISEKSEIFDDQFSVERPDGSNFTLKIRSTKLEDSAMYFCASSASPYSNQPQHFGDGTRLSIL.

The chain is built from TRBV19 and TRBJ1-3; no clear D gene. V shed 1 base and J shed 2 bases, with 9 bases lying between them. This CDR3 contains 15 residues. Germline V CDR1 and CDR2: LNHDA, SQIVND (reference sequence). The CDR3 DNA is TGTGCCAGTAGTATAGGTCGGGGTCCTGGAAACACCATATATTTT. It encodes CASSIGRGPGNTIYF.

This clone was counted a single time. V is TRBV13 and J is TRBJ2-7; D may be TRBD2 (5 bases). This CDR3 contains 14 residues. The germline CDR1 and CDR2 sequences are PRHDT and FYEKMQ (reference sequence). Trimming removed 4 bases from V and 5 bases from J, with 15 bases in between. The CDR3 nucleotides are TGTGCCAGCAGCTCCGGACTCCGTTTGGACGAGCAGTACTTC. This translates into CASSSGLRLDEQYF.

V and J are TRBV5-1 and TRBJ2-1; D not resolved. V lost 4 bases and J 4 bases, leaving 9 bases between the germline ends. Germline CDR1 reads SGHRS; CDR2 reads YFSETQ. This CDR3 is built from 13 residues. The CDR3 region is CASSTAKYNEQFF. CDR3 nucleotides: TGCGCCAGCAGCACCGCTAAATACAATGAGCAGTTCTTC. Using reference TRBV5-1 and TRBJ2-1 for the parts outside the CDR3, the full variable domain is KAGVTQTPRYLIKTRGQQVTLSCSPISGHRSVSWYQQTPGQGLQFLFEYFSETQRNKGNFPGRFSGRQFSNSRSEMNVSTLELGDSALYLCASSTAKYNEQFFGPGTRLTVL.

The CDR3 loop reads CASSQGAVGGYTF. DNA for the CDR3: TGTGCCAGCAGCCAGGGGGCTGTTGGCGGCTACACCTTC. The rearrangement uses TRBV4-2 and TRBJ1-2, with a weak D call TRBD1 (6 bases). The CDR3 runs to 13 residues. CDR1 and CDR2 from the germline V gene are LGHNA and YNFKEQ. V lost 3 bases and J lost 8, with 13 bases in between.

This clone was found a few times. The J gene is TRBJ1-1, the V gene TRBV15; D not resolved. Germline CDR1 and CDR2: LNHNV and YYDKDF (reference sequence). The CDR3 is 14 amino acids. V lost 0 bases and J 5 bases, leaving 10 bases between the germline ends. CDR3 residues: CATSRDPEATEAFF. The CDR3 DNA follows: TGTGCCACCAGCAGAGATCCGGAGGCGACTGAAGCTTTCTTT.

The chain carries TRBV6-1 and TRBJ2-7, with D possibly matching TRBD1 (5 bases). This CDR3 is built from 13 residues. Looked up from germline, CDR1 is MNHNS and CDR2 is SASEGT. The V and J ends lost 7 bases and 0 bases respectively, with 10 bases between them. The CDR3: CASTSGSSYEQYF. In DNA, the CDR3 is TGTGCCAGCACGTCAGGGTCCTCCTACGAGCAGTACTTC.

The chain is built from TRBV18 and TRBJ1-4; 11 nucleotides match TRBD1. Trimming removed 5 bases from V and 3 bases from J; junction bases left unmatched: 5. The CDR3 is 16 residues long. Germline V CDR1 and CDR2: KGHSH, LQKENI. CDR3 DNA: TGTGCCAGCTCATCCGGACAGGGGGCCTCTAATGAAAAACTGTTTTTT. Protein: CASSSGQGASNEKLFF.

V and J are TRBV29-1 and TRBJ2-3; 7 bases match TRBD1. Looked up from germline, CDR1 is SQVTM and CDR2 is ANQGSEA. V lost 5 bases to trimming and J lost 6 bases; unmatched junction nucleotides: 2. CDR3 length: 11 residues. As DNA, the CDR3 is TGCAGCGTTCAAGGGGGCGATACGCAGTATTTT. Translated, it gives CSVQGGDTQYF.

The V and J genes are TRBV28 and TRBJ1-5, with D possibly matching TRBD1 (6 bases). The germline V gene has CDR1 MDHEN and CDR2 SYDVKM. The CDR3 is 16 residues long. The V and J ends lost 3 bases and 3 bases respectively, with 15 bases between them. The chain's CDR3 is CASSLLGGATNQPQHF. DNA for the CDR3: TGTGCCAGCAGTTTGCTGGGGGGGGCCACCAATCAGCCCCAGCATTTT. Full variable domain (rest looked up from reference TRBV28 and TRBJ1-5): DVKVTQSSRYLVKRTGEKVFLECVQDMDHENMFWYRQDPGLGLRLIYFSYDVKMKEKGDIPEGYSVSREKKERFSLILESASTNQTSMYLCASSLLGGATNQPQHFGDGTRLSIL.

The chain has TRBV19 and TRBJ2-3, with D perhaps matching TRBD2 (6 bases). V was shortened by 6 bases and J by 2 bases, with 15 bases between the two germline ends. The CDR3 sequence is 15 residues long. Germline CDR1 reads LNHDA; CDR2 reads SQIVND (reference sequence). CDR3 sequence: CASSVAVPPTDTQYF. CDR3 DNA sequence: TGTGCCAGTAGCGTAGCGGTACCACCCACAGATACGCAGTATTTT.

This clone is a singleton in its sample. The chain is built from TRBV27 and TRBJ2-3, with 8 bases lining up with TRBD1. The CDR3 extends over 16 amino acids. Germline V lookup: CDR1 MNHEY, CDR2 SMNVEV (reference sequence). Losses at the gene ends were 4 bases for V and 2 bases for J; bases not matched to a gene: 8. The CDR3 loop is CASSSLTGDFTDTQYF. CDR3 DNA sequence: TGTGCCAGCAGTTCCCTGACAGGGGACTTCACAGATACGCAGTATTTT.

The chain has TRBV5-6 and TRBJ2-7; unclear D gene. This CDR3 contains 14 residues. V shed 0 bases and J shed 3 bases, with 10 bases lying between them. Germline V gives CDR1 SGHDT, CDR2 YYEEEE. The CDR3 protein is CASSLGAGNYEQYF. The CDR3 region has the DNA TGTGCCAGCAGCTTGGGTGCAGGAAACTACGAGCAGTACTTC.

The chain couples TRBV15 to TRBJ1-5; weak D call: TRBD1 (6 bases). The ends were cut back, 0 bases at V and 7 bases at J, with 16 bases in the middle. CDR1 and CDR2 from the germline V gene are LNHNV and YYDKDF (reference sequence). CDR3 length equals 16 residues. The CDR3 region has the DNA TGTGCCACCAGCAGAGATCGACAGGCCGACCGGCAGCCCCAGCATTTT. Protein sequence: CATSRDRQADRQPQHF.

The CDR3 nucleotides read TGTGCCAGCAGCTTGTGGGACAGGCCTAATCAGCCCCAGCATTTT. This gives the protein CASSLWDRPNQPQHF. This rearrangement joins TRBV5-4 to TRBJ1-5; TRBD1 matches at 8 bases. In germline, CDR1 is SGHNT, CDR2 YYREEE (reference sequence). The CDR3 totals 15 residues. Trimming removed 1 base from V and 4 bases from J; junction bases left unmatched: 4.

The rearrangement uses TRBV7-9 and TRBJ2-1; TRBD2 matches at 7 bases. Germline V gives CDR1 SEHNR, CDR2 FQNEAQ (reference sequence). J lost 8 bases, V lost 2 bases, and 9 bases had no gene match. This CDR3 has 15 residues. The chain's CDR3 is CASSLTAGERHEQFF. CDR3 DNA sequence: TGTGCCAGCAGCTTAACGGCGGGAGAACGACATGAGCAGTTCTTC.

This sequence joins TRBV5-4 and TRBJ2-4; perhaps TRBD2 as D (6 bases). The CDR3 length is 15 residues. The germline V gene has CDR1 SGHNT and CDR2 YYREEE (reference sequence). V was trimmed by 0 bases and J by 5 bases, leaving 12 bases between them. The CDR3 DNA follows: TGTGCCAGCAGCTTGGCTTCGGGGGTCGAAAACATTCAGTACTTC. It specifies CASSLASGVENIQYF. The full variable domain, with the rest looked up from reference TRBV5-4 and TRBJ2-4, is ETGVTQSPTHLIKTRGQQVTLRCSSQSGHNTVSWYQQALGQGPQFIFQYYREEENGRGNFPPRFSGLQFPNYSSELNVNALELDDSALYLCASSLASGVENIQYFGAGTRLSVL.

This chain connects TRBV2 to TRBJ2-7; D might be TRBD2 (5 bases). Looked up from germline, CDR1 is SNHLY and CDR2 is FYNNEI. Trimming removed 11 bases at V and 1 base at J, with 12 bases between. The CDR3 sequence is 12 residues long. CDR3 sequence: CADGLGSYEQYF. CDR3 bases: TGTGCCGACGGACTGGGATCCTACGAGCAGTACTTC.

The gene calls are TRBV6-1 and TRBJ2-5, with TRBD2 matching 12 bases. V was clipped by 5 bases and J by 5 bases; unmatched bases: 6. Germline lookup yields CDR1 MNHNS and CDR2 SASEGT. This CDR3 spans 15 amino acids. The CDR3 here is CASSPRTSGTETQYF. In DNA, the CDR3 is TGTGCCAGCAGTCCTCGGACTAGCGGGACGGAGACCCAGTACTTC.

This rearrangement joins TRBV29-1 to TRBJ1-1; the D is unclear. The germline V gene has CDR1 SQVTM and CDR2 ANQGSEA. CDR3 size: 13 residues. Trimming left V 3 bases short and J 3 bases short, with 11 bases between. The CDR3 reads CSVERAIDTEAFF. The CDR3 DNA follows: TGCAGCGTTGAGAGGGCAATTGACACTGAAGCTTTCTTT.